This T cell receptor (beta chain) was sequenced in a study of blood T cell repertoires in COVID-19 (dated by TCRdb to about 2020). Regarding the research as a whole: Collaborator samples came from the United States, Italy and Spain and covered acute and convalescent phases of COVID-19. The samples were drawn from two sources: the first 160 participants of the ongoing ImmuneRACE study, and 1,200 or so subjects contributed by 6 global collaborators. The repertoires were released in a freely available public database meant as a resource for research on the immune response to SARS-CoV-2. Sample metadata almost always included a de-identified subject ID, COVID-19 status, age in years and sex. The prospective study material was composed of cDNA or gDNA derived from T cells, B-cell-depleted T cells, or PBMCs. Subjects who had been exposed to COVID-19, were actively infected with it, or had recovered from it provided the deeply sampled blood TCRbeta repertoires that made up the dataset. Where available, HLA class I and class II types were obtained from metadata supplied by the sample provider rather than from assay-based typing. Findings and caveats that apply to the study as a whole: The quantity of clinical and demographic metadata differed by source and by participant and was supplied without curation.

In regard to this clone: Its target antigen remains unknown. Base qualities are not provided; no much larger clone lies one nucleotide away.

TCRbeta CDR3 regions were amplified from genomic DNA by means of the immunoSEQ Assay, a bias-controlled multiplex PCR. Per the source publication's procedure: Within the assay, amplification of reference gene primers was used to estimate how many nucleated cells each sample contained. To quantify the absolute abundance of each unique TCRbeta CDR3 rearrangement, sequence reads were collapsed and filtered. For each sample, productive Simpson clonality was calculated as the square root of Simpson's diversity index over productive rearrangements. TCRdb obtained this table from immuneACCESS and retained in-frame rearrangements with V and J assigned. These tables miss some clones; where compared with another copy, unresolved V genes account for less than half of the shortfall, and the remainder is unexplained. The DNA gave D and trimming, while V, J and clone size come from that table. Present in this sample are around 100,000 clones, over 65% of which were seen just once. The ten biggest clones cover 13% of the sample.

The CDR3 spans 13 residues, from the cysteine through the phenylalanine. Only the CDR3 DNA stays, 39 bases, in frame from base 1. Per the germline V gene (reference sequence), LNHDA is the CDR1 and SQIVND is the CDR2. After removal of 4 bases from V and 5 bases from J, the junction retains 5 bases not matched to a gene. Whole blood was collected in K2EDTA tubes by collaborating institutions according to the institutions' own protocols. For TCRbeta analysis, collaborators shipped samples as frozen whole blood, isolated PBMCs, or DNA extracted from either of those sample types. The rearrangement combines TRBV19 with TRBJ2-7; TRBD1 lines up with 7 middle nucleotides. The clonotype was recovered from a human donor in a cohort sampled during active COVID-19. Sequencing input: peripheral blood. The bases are TGTGCCAGTAGTACGGGACAGTTAGACGAGCAGTACTTC. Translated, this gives CASSTGQLDEQYF.